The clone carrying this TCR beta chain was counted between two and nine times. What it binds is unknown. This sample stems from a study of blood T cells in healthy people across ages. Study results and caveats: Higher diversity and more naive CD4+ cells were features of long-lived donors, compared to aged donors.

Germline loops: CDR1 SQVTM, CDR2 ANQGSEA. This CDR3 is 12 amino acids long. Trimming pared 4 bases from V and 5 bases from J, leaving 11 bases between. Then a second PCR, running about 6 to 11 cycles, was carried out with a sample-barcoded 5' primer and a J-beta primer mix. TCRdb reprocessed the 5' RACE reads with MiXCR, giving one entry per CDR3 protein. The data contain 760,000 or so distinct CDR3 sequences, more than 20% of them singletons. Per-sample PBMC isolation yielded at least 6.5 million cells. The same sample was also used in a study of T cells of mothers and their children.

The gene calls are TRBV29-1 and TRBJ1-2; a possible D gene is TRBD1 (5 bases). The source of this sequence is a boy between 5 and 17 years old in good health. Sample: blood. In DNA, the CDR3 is TGCAGCGTTGGGGGGGGAGATTATGGCTACACCTTC. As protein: CSVGGGDYGYTF.